This is a list of T cell receptor beta chains from one sample in a study of blood T cell repertoires in COVID-19. Here immunoSEQ multiplex PCR was the method, and the copy in TCRdb shows in-frame clones only, minus some. This sample carries about 350,000 clones, roughly 90% of them seen once, and the ten largest clones take about 7.6%. The sequencing input was peripheral blood. The receptors come from an older woman with COVID-19, enrolled during active disease. The CDR3 runs from the conserved cysteine through the conserved F or W. D genes are given only for firm matches. Clone size is given for some rows only: seen once, a few or many times, or a class if the clone is expanded.

v_gene	d_gene	j_gene	abundance	CDR3nt	CDR3aa
TRBV7-8	TRBD1	TRBJ1-6	-	TGTGCCAGCAGCCCAGCAGGGGGCCATAATTCACCCCTCCACTTT	CASSPAGGHNSPLHF
TRBV5-1	-	TRBJ1-1	-	TGCGCCAGCAGCTTGAATAGAAAATTGAACACTGAAGCTTTCTTT	CASSLNRKLNTEAFF
TRBV7-7	-	TRBJ1-3	-	TGTGCCAGCAGCCCCGAGGTAGGGGCAGGAAACACCATATATTTT	CASSPEVGAGNTIYF
TRBV11-2	TRBD2	TRBJ2-1	-	TGTGCCAGCAGCCCCGGACCCGCGGGGGATGAGCAGTTCTTC	CASSPGPAGDEQFF
TRBV5-1	TRBD1	TRBJ1-1	-	TGCGCCAGCAGTGCTAATCAGGGGGCTTACACTGAAGCTTTCTTT	CASSANQGAYTEAFF
TRBV28	-	TRBJ1-4	-	TGTGCCAGCACCCCAGCGGGCGCCGTTGATGAAAAACTGTTTTTT	CASTPAGAVDEKLFF
TRBV18	-	TRBJ1-2	once	TGTGCCAGCTCACCAAGTAAAAAGGAGGGATATGGCTACACCTTC	CASSPSKKEGYGYTF
TRBV2	TRBD1	TRBJ2-1	-	TGTGCCAGCAGTGCGGGACAGTCGACCTCCTACAATGAGCAGTTCTTC	CASSAGQSTSYNEQFF
TRBV9	-	TRBJ1-4	-	TGTGCCAGCAGCGCCTCCCAGGGGTCAGCTAATGAAAAACTGTTTTTT	CASSASQGSANEKLFF
TRBV2	-	TRBJ2-7	-	TGTGCCAGCGGGAGCTCCTACGAGCAGTACTTC	CASGSSYEQYF
TRBV6-2/TRBV6-3	-	TRBJ1-2	-	TGTGCCAGCAGTGCGGAATCTTTCTATGGCTACACCTTC	CASSAESFYGYTF
TRBV6-1	-	TRBJ2-7	few	TGTGCCAGCAGTGAATCGCGGCAGTACTACGAGCAGTACTTC	CASSESRQYYEQYF
TRBV10-3	TRBD2	TRBJ2-1	-	TGTGCCATCAGGGGGCCCTCGGGAGGCAATGAGCAGTTCTTC	CAIRGPSGGNEQFF
TRBV5-1	TRBD1	TRBJ2-1	-	TGCGCCAGCAGCTTTTCCGGGACAGGATACAATGAGCAGTTCTTC	CASSFSGTGYNEQFF
TRBV10-1	TRBD2	TRBJ2-7	-	TGCGCCAGCAGTGAGTTCACTAGCGGAGACTACGAGCAGTACTTC	CASSEFTSGDYEQYF
TRBV6-5	TRBD1	TRBJ2-7	-	TGTGCCAGCAGTTACGGGGGTGGGACAGGGTACGAGCAGTACTTC	CASSYGGGTGYEQYF
TRBV2	-	TRBJ1-6	-	TGTGCCAGCAGTGAAGGAGCGGGTCGTGGGGGCGGGGGTGCACCCCTCCACTTT	CASSEGAGRGGGGAPLHF
TRBV6-5	-	TRBJ1-1	-	TGTGCCAGCATCGTGAACACTGAAGCTTTCTTT	CASIVNTEAFF
TRBV9	TRBD1	TRBJ1-1	-	TGTGCCAGCAGCGTGGGACAGACGAACACTGAAGCTTTCTTT	CASSVGQTNTEAFF
TRBV12-3/TRBV12-4	TRBD2	TRBJ2-4	-	TGTGCCAGCAGGCATAGCGGGGGCTACATTCAGTACTTC	CASRHSGGYIQYF
TRBV23-1	TRBD1	TRBJ2-5	-	TGCGCCAGCAGTCAAGGGACAGGGGGCGCGTCTTCTGGCCCTCAAGAGACCCAGTACTTC	CASSQGTGGASSGPQETQYF
TRBV24-1	TRBD1	TRBJ1-6	once	TGTGCCACCAGTGATTTCGGGACAGAAAATTCACCCCTCCACTTT	CATSDFGTENSPLHF
TRBV10-3	TRBD2	TRBJ2-1	once	TGTGCCATCAGTGAGTCGAGGACTAGCGGGGTCCATGAGCAGTTCTTC	CAISESRTSGVHEQFF
TRBV7-2	-	TRBJ1-2	-	TGTGCCAGCAGCTTATATGATGACTACTATGGCTACACCTTC	CASSLYDDYYGYTF
TRBV11-3	-	TRBJ1-3	-	TGTGCCAGCAGCCCTCCTTACTCTGGAAACACCATATATTTT	CASSPPYSGNTIYF
TRBV2	-	TRBJ2-7	-	TGTGCCAGCAGCGGTGGGAGGTACTCCTACGAGCAGTACTTC	CASSGGRYSYEQYF
TRBV11-2	-	TRBJ1-2	-	TGTGCCAGCAGCTCCTCACAGGGTGGGGTCTACACCTTC	CASSSSQGGVYTF
TRBV7-3	TRBD1	TRBJ2-3	-	TGTGCCAGCAGTCGAACCGGGACAGGGGGCGCGGGAGATACGCAGTATTTT	CASSRTGTGGAGDTQYF